Listed below are T cell receptor beta chains from one sample, sequenced in a study of blood T cell repertoires in COVID-19. The protocol was immunoSEQ multiplex PCR, while the TCRdb copy is restricted to in-frame clones and leaves out a portion. The sample lists 200,000 to 300,000 clones; around 85% were seen once. Material: PBMCs or T cells enriched from blood (not recorded which). These receptors originate from a woman aged 40 to 55 with acute COVID-19. Both conserved end residues are part of each CDR3. A D gene is named only where the DNA matches it firmly. Expanded clones get a size class; other rows say once, few or many, or leave the size out.

clone size	V gene	J gene	D gene	CDR3 DNA	CDR3 protein
-	TRBV5-1	TRBJ2-7	-	TGCGCCAGCAGCTTGGCTAACGGGGGCGAGCAGTACTTC	CASSLANGGEQYF
-	TRBV5-4	TRBJ2-3	-	TGTGCCACCCGGACGCAGGGCCCCACAGATACGCAGTATTTT	CATRTQGPTDTQYF
-	TRBV11-3	TRBJ2-1	TRBD1	TGTGCCAGCAGGGGACAGGGTGGTACTGAGCAGTTCTTC	CASRGQGGTEQFF
-	TRBV5-4	TRBJ2-1	TRBD2	TGTGCCAGCAGCTTGTTGACTAGCGGGTCCTGGTTCTTC	CASSLLTSGSWFF
-	TRBV7-3	TRBJ2-3	TRBD1	TGTGCCAGCAGCTTAGCAGGGGGCGTACAAGATACGCAGTATTTT	CASSLAGGVQDTQYF
-	TRBV11-2	TRBJ2-5	-	TGTGCCAGCAGCCACTTAGAGACCCAGTACTTC	CASSHLETQYF
few	TRBV7-9	TRBJ2-5	-	TGTGCCAGCAGCTCCCGGGACTACCAAGAGACCCAGTACTTC	CASSSRDYQETQYF
-	TRBV18	TRBJ2-1	TRBD2	TGTGCCAGCTCAAGCAATAGCGGGAGCTCCTACAATGAGCAGTTCTTC	CASSSNSGSSYNEQFF
-	TRBV6-1	TRBJ2-3	TRBD2	TGTGCCAGCAGTGAATTTAGCGGGAGTAGAGATACGCAGTATTTT	CASSEFSGSRDTQYF
few	TRBV5-4	TRBJ1-1	-	TGTGCCAGCAACGTCGACAGGAACACTGAAGCTTTCTTT	CASNVDRNTEAFF